This T cell receptor (beta chain) was identified during a study of cytomegalovirus exposure and HLA in healthy donors (dated by TCRdb to the late 2010s). Background on the whole study: In an earlier analysis of fewer than 750 of the donors, under 300 Gb of sequence data and 90 million to 120 million unique TCR beta sequences from roughly 180 million T cells were reported. A later analysis re-analyzed previously published TCR beta repertoires from 600 to 850 donors and added high-resolution HLA genotyping to study TCR occurrence patterns. Every discovery cohort repertoire had been produced on one sequencing platform. An earlier analysis of 587 of the donors used high-throughput TCR beta sequencing to judge whether each TCR beta V gene segment behaved as functional or pseudogenic. To predict cytomegalovirus infection status, the study brought together high-throughput TCR immunosequencing, statistical association of individual TCRs with disease status, and machine learning. The study used immunosequencing to profile the T cell repertoires of about 670 subjects and linked those repertoires to cytomegalovirus serostatus. The study aimed to test whether signatures of past pathogen exposure could be identified by cataloging public T cell receptors. Because of strong linkage in the cohort, roughly five DR-DQ haplotypes were treated as single units for association and clustering. A separate validation cohort of over 95 different subjects was used in addition to the roughly 720-subject first cohort. HLA typing included class I and class II loci at four-digit resolution. In the later analysis, no new phenotypic data were used to find candidate immune exposures; instead, reliance was placed on TCR beta sequences and their occurrence across donors. Of the 300 to 500 genotyped donors, roughly 76% were placed in the genetic ancestry cluster associated with self-reported Caucasian donors. A later genetic analysis used genome-wide SNP genotypes for about 65% of the roughly 670 donors, treating that subset as a discovery cohort. An early release that covered about 600 HLA-typed donors contained around 330 gigabases of sequencing data and around 85 million unique TCR sequences. Among around 400 genotyped donors of the cohort, an average of roughly 240,000 unique TCR beta nucleotide sequences were sequenced per donor, around 18% of them non-productive. Donor age, sex, ethnicity and CMV serostatus were compiled alongside the repertoire data. Typing coverage varied by locus: about 620-630 donors for A, B, C, DRB1 and DQB1; some 520 for DQA1; over 600 for DPA1; some 470 for DPB1.

The cohort was made up of roughly 670 healthy bone marrow donors. All cohort members were sampled while nominally healthy, although unrecorded immune exposures were likely present. The donor was CMV seropositive and was included in the group of 300 or so seropositive cohort members. A peripheral blood sample was provided by each donor, and peripheral blood mononuclear cells were used for TCR beta sequencing. The Qiagen DNeasy Blood Extraction Kit was used to extract genomic DNA from the blood cell samples. Study-wide findings and limitations: According to a later genetic analysis, donors in an Asian-associated ancestry cluster had fewer N-insertions in productive TCRs than the approximately 610-donor mean. A few of the identified cytomegalovirus-associated TCR beta chains were confirmed in vitro to be specific for cytomegalovirus antigens. An earlier analysis of approximately 540 of the donors showed that most TCR beta V segments appeared in productive rearrangements either about 87% or about 30% of the time, which broadly matched IMGT annotations. The study gave a list of over 150 TCR beta chains associated with cytomegalovirus. A cluster of highly shared sequence variants was judged likely to represent a technical artifact of the sequencing pipeline. The 87-base-pair reads could not distinguish some IMGT-functional V segments, including TRBV6-2 and TRBV6-3, so those segments were excluded. Most CMV-associated TCR beta chains appeared to be HLA-restricted in a later analysis, and the HLA associations seemed to be driven largely by CMV exposure. A further reported finding was that TCR beta sequences accurately predicted the HLA-A and HLA-B alleles for most subjects in the first cohort. It was suggested by the authors that the approach could potentially be generalized to other disease states and immunological phenotypes. In a later genetic analysis, a missense DCLRE1C variant was associated with V-gene and J-gene trimming of TCR beta chains, and the association was replicated in an independent cohort. Compared with equally common non-associated chains, HLA-associated TCR beta chains in a later analysis were more clonally expanded and had lower generation probabilities. Because counts were too low, about 15 rarely observed V segments, including chromosome 9 orphons, were left out of the earlier analysis of approximately 580 of the donors. In both the original and validation cohorts, the classifier was reported to diagnose cytomegalovirus status with high specificity and sensitivity. Immune exposure information for the cohort was limited to CMV serostatus. The presence/absence analyses assumed that sequencing depth was roughly uniform across donors, and that assumption may not be true. When HLA alleles, especially DR and DQ, strongly co-occurred, TCR associations were difficult to assign to individual alleles. Specific HLA alleles were associated with 15,000 to 20,000 TCR beta sequences at a false discovery rate of 0.05 in a later analysis. In a later analysis, several top co-occurrence clusters were reported to appear linked to parvovirus B19, influenza, CMV and Epstein-Barr virus. Correlated functional status among segregating V segments might reflect linkage disequilibrium, but an unknown experimental factor could not be ruled out. Across donors, most TCR sequences were observed very rarely, whereas some public TCRs were present in many individuals. Because some donors lacked HLA typing at each locus, the association tests relied only on the typed subset. The cohort was sequenced for TCR beta chains only, and without alpha or paired-chain data the features that could be detected were limited. A later analysis found that TCR association rates varied across HLA loci, with DRB1 alleles showing the most associated TCRs and HLA-C alleles the fewest.

A word on this clone: Its target antigen remains unknown. No quality values exist for individual bases; no much larger clone is one base distant.

Libraries came from the immunoSEQ multiplex PCR assay. For the multiplex PCR, a mixture combining 60 forward primers for TCR Vbeta segments and 13 reverse primers for TCR Jbeta segments was used. The CDR3 region of rearranged TCR beta genes was amplified from genomic DNA with a multiplex PCR assay. The amplified TCR beta libraries were sequenced on the Illumina HiSeq System as 87-base-pair reads. The authors processed their data as follows. Across the 666 repertoires, a later analysis counted tens of millions of unique TCR beta chains, roughly 11 million of which were shared by at least two donors. Raw reads were error-corrected and collapsed into unique sequences with a nearest-neighbor algorithm that merged closely related sequences to remove PCR and sequencing errors. V, D and J gene segments were assigned by aligning CDR3 sequences to IMGT reference sequences. For a sequence to be retained, at least a six-nucleotide match to both a V gene segment and a J gene segment was required. A rearrangement was called productive if the CDR3 had no stop codons and remained in frame with V and J, and every other rearrangement was called non-productive. Following IMGT convention, CDR3 was defined as the stretch from the second conserved V-encoded cysteine to the conserved J-encoded phenylalanine. The earlier analysis of about 570 of the donors excluded any sequence lacking an unambiguous match to a single V gene segment. An earlier analysis of 550 to 650 of the donors classified V segments as functional when productive rearrangements were above 56.7% and as segregating when the standard deviation between donors was above 5%. A statistical classification framework was built to diagnose cytomegalovirus status from the catalog of TCR beta chain sequences. A later analysis assigned V and J genes by comparing TCR nucleotide sequences with IMGT/GENE-DB human TR gene sequences. In a later analysis, CDR3 sequences and most-parsimonious VDJ recombination scenarios were assigned using the TCRdist pipeline. In a later analysis, each TCR beta chain was defined by its CDR3 amino acid sequence together with its V-gene family, and reads lacking a unique V-gene family were excluded. To address suspected cross-contamination and a sequencing artifact, a later analysis removed approximately 600 highly shared, low-generation-probability nucleotide sequences. In a later analysis, a clonal expansion index was calculated for each public chain from normalized within-repertoire ranks of inferred template counts. In a later analysis, generation probabilities were computed using a VDJ recombination model fitted to out-of-frame rearrangements, and the results were checked against IGoR. In a later analysis, hypergeometric tests were used to score TCR-TCR, TCR-HLA and TCR-CMV co-occurrence, with a repertoire-size bias correction applied to TCR pairs. To estimate false discovery rates, a later analysis permuted the HLA or CMV assignments 20 times. In a later analysis, co-occurring TCRs were grouped using DBSCAN, and TCRdist sequence similarity was added for clustering within HLA-allele-positive subsets. Co-occurrence clustering excluded repertoires with fewer than 30,000 or more than 120,000 public chains, plus five with anomalous nucleotide sharing. TCRdb obtained this table from immuneACCESS and retained in-frame rearrangements with V and J assigned. These tables miss some clones; where compared with another copy, unresolved V genes account for less than half of the shortfall, and the remainder is unexplained. V and J calls and clone size follow that table, whereas D and trimming were derived from the DNA. The sample records approximately 110,000 clones, under 80% of which are singletons. 6.5% to 9.5% of the sample is taken by the ten largest.

The germline V gene (reference sequence) supplies CDR1 SEHNR and CDR2 FQNEAQ. The CDR3, from cysteine to phenylalanine, totals 15 residues. CDR3 DNA is the only sequence kept; it has 45 bases, read in frame from the first base. Trimming takes 6 bases from V and 8 bases from J, and the germline ends sit 19 bases apart. Sequencing was performed on PBMCs. The TCR sequence derives from a woman in her thirties or forties in good health and CMV-seropositive. Recombination joined TRBV7-9 with TRBJ2-2; the D gene is perhaps TRBD1, from 6 matching bases. In nucleotides, the sequence is TGTGCCAGCAGTTCAGGACAGAACTTAGTGGGGGAGCTGTTTTTT. Translated, it reads CASSSGQNLVGELFF.